This T cell receptor beta chain was sequenced during a study of T cell changes during pregnancy in multiple sclerosis. This clone came up a few times. Sequenced by immunoSEQ multiplex PCR; TCRdb stores in-frame clones only, minus some. The table shows tens of thousands of clones, with 92% occurring only once. The sequencing used peripheral blood, collected before pregnancy. The sequence was collected from a female donor with multiple sclerosis, enrolled in a pregnancy study.

CDR3: CASSIAGGLYGYTF. The CDR3 bases are TGTGCCAGTAGTATAGCTGGGGGCCTCTATGGCTACACCTTC. This chain joins TRBV19 and TRBJ1-2; D might be TRBD1 (6 bases). This CDR3 has 14 residues. From germline, CDR1 is LNHDA and CDR2 SQIVND (reference sequence). The ends were cut back, 1 base at V and 4 bases at J, with 10 bases in the middle.